The TCR beta chain under discussion was sequenced for a study of OX40 agonist ivuxolimab in advanced cancers. On the study more broadly: A male proportion of over 70% was recorded, with mean age 60 years and range 23 to 79. Study conclusions and caveats: Some of the lowest clonal expansion was seen in partial responders at 0.1-3.0 mg/kg.

About this clone: The antigen is undetermined.

Clones were sequenced by immunoSEQ multiplex PCR, and TCRdb holds only the in-frame ones, with some missing. This sample yields 40,000 to 45,000 clones, of which around 90% are seen a single time; about 6.3% belongs to the top ten. The sample consisted of CD4+ or CD8+ T cells sorted from blood, taken in a trial of the OX40 agonist ivuxolimab. The clonotype originates from an adult with an advanced solid tumor such as melanoma, head and neck, liver or kidney cancer.

The CDR3 DNA follows: TGCAGCGCCGGGACTAGCCTCACAGATACGCAGTATTTT. Residues: CSAGTSLTDTQYF. This sequence joins TRBV29-1 and TRBJ2-3, with TRBD2 identical over 9 bases. There are 13 residues in the CDR3. Per the germline V gene, CDR1 is SQVTM and CDR2 is ANQGSEA. The junction had 4 bases not matched to a gene; V was cut back by 7 bases and J by 2 bases.